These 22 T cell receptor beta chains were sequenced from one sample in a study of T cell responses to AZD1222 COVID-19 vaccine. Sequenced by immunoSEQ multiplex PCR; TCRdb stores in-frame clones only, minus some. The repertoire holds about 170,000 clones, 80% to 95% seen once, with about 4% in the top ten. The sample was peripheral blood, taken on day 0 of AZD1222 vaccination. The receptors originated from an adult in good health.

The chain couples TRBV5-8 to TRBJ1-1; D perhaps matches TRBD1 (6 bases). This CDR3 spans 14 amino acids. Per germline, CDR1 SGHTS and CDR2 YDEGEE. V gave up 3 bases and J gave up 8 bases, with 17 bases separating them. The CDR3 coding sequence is TGTGCCAGCAGCTCCCTTGAGCGGGGGCCAGAAGCTTTCTTT. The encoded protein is CASSSLERGPEAFF.

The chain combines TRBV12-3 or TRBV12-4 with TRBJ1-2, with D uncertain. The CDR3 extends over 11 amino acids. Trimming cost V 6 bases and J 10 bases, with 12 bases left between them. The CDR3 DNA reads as TGTGCCAGCAGCCTAGGACTTTACTACACCTTC. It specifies CASSLGLYYTF.

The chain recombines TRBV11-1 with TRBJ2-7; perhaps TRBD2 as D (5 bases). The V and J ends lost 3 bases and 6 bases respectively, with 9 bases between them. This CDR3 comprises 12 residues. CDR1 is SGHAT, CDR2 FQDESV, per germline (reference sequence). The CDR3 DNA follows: TGTGCCAGCAGCTTTCCCGGGGTCGAGCAGTACTTC. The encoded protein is CASSFPGVEQYF. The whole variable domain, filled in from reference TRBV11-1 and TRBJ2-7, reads EAEVAQSPRYKITEKSQAVAFWCDPISGHATLYWYRQILGQGPELLVQFQDESVVDDSQLPKDRFSAERLKGVDSTLKIQPAELGDSAMYLCASSFPGVEQYFGPGTRLTVT.

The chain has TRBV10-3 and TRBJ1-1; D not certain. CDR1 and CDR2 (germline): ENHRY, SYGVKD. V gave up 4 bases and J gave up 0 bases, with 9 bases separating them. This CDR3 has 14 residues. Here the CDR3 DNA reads TGTGCCATCAGTGCTCAGACCATGAACACTGAAGCTTTCTTT. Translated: CAISAQTMNTEAFF.

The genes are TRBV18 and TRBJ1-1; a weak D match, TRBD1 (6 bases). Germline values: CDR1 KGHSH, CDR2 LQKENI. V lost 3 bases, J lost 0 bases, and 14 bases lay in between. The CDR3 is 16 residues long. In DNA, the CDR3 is TGTGCCAGCTCACCGTCTGCGCGACAGGTGAACACTGAAGCTTTCTTT. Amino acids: CASSPSARQVNTEAFF.

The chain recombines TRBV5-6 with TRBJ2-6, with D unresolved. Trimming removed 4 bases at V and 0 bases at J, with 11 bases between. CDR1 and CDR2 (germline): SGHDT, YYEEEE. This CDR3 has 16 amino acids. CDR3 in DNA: TGTGCCAGCAGCCCAATCCAAGGCTCTGGGGCCAACGTCCTGACTTTC. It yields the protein CASSPIQGSGANVLTF.

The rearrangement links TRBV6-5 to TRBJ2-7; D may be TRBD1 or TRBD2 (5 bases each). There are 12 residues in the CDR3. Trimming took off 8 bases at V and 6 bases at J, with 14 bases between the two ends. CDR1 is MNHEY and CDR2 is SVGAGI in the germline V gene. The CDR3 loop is CASVGGRGEQYF. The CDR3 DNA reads TGTGCCAGCGTCGGAGGAAGGGGCGAGCAGTACTTC.

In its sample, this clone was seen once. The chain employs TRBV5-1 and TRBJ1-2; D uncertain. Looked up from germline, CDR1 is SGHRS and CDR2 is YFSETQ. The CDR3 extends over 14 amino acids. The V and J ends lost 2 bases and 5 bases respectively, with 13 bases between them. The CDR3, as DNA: TGCGCCAGCAGCTTAACTAAAGACGGATATGGCTACACCTTC. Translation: CASSLTKDGYGYTF.

The CDR3 coding sequence is TGCAGCGCGGGACAGGTAGTGGGCAATGAGCAGTTCTTC. This translates into CSAGQVVGNEQFF. The genes are TRBV29-1 and TRBJ2-1, with TRBD1 matching over 8 bases. The CDR3 runs 13 residues. Germline V CDR1 and CDR2: SQVTM, ANQGSEA. V lost 7 bases and J lost 6; bases outside the gene matches: 8.

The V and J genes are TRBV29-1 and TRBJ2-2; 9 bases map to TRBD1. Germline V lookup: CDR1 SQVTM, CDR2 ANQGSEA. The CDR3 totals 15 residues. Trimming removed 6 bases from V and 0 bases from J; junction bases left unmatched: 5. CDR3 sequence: CSVGTGGTNTGELFF. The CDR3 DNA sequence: TGCAGCGTGGGAACAGGGGGCACGAACACCGGGGAGCTGTTTTTT.

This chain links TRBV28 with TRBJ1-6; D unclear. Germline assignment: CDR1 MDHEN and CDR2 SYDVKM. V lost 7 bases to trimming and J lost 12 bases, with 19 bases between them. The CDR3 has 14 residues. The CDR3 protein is CASMERAPAEPLHF. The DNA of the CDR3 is TGTGCCAGCATGGAGAGGGCGCCCGCGGAACCCCTCCACTTT. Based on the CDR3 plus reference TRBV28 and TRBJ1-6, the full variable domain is DVKVTQSSRYLVKRTGEKVFLECVQDMDHENMFWYRQDPGLGLRLIYFSYDVKMKEKGDIPEGYSVSREKKERFSLILESASTNQTSMYLCASMERAPAEPLHFGNGTRLTVT.

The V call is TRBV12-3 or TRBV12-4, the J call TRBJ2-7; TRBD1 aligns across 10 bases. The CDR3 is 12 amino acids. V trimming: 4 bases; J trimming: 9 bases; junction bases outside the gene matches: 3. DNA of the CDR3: TGTGCCAGCAGTTCGACAGGGGGCGGGCAGTACTTC. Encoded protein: CASSSTGGGQYF.

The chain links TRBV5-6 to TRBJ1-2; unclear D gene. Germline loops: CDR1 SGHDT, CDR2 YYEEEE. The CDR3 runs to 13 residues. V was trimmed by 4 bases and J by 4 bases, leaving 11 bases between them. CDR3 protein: CASSTGFPYGYTF. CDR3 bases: TGTGCCAGCAGCACGGGATTCCCCTATGGCTACACCTTC. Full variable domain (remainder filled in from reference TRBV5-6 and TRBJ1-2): DAGVTQSPTHLIKTRGQQVTLRCSPKSGHDTVSWYQQALGQGPQFIFQYYEEEERQRGNFPDRFSGHQFPNYSSELNVNALLLGDSALYLCASSTGFPYGYTFGSGTRLTVV.

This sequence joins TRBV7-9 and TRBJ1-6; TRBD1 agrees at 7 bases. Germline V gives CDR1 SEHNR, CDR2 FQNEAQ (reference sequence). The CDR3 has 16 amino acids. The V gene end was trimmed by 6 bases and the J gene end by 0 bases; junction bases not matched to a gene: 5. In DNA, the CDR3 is TGTGCCAGCAGAACAGGGGAAAGCTCCTATAATTCACCCCTCCACTTT. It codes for CASRTGESSYNSPLHF.

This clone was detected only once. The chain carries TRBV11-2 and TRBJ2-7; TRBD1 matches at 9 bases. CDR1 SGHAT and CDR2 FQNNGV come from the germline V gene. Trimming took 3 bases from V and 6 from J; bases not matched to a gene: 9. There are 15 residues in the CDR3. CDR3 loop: CASSLGDRVPPEQYF. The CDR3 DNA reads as TGTGCCAGCAGCTTGGGGGACAGGGTCCCCCCCGAGCAGTACTTC.

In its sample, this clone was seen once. Written as DNA, the CDR3 is TGTGCCAGCTGGGGGGGCGGTGATGGCTACACCTTC. Translation gives CASWGGGDGYTF. The chain couples TRBV12-3 or TRBV12-4 to TRBJ1-2; a weak D match, TRBD1 (6 bases). Deletions cut 8 bases from V and 6 bases from J, with 13 bases between. The CDR3 length is 12 residues.

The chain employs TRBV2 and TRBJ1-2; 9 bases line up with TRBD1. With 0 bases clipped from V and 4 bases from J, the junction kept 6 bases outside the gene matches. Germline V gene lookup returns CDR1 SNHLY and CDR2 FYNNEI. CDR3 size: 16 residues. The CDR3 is CASSEAPYRGPYGYTF. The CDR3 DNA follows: TGTGCCAGCAGTGAAGCTCCCTACAGGGGGCCCTATGGCTACACCTTC. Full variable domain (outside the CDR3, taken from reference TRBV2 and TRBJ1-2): EPEVTQTPSHQVTQMGQEVILRCVPISNHLYFYWYRQILGQKVEFLVSFYNNEISEKSEIFDDQFSVERPDGSNFTLKIRSTKLEDSAMYFCASSEAPYRGPYGYTFGSGTRLTVV.

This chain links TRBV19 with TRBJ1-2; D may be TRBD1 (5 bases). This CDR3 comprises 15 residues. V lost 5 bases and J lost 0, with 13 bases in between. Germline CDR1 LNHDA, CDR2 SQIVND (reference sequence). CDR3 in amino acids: CASSSRDGTNYGYTF. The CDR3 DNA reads TGTGCCAGTAGTTCCCGGGACGGAACTAACTATGGCTACACCTTC.

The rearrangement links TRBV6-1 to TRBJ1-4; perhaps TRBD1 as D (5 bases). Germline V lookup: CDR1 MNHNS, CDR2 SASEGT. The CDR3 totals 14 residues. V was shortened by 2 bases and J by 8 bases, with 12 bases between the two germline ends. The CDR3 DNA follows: TGTGCCAGCAGTGAATGGGGGACGGGAGAAAAACTGTTTTTT. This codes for CASSEWGTGEKLFF.

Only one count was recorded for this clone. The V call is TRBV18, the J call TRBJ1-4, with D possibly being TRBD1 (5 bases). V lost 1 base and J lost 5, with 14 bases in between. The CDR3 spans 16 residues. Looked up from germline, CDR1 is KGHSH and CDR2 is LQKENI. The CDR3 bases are TGTGCCAGCTCACCACGGAGCGCAGGGCCAAATGAAAAACTGTTTTTT. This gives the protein CASSPRSAGPNEKLFF.

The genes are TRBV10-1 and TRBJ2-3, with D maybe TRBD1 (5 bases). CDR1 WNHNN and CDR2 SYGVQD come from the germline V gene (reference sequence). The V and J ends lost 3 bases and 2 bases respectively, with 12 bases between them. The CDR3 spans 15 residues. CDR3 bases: TGCGCCAGCAGTGAAACAGGAACCGCCACAGATACGCAGTATTTT. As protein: CASSETGTATDTQYF.

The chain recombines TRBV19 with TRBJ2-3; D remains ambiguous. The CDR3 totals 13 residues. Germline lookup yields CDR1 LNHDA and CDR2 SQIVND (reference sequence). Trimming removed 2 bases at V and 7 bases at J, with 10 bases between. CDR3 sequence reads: CASSIRAQNTQYF. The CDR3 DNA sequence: TGTGCCAGTAGTATAAGGGCTCAGAATACGCAGTATTTT.